These 8 T cell receptor beta chains came from one sample sequenced in a study of blood T cell repertoires in COVID-19. The table came from immunoSEQ multiplex PCR; TCRdb's copy has only in-frame clones and leaves some out. This table has about 15,000 clones, roughly 91% appearing once. The sequencing sample was made of peripheral blood. The source is a woman aged 80 or over with COVID-19, enrolled during active disease.

DNA for the CDR3: TGTGCCAGCACATACAGCAACAGGGGGGTGGAGACCCAGTACTTC. Protein: CASTYSNRGVETQYF. The chain is built from TRBV5-4 and TRBJ2-5; 8 positions agree with TRBD1. CDR1 is SGHNT, CDR2 YYREEE, per germline (reference sequence). J gave up 5 bases and V 6 bases, and 12 bases lay outside the gene matches. CDR3 length equals 15 residues.

This rearrangement joins TRBV3-1 (or the pseudogene TRBV3-2) to TRBJ2-7; 7 bases map to TRBD1. With V trimmed by 0 bases and J by 3 bases, 11 bases remained unmatched. This CDR3 contains 17 residues. Per germline, CDR1 LGHDT and CDR2 YNNKEL (reference sequence). The CDR3 sequence: CASSQDFDRAGRYEQYF. In DNA, the CDR3 is TGTGCCAGCAGCCAAGATTTCGACAGGGCTGGGCGCTACGAGCAGTACTTC.

The V and J genes are TRBV15 and TRBJ2-7, with 9 bases identical to TRBD2. J was trimmed by 4 bases and V by 0 bases; bases with no gene match: 4. Germline CDR1 reads LNHNV; CDR2 reads YYDKDF (reference sequence). The CDR3 loop spans 15 amino acids. CDR3 amino acids: CATSRDASGRYEQYF. In nucleotides, the CDR3 is TGTGCCACCAGCAGAGATGCAAGCGGGAGGTACGAGCAGTACTTC.

The chain employs TRBV28 and TRBJ2-7; 9 bases map to TRBD1. The CDR3 sequence is 15 residues long. In germline, CDR1 is MDHEN, CDR2 SYDVKM. With 8 bases clipped from V and 1 base from J, the junction kept 9 bases outside the gene matches. This chain's CDR3 is CASGRNRGQSYEQYF. The CDR3 DNA reads TGTGCCAGCGGGAGGAACAGGGGGCAATCCTACGAGCAGTACTTC.

J is TRBJ2-1 and V is TRBV7-2; TRBD2 agrees at 13 bases. In germline, CDR1 is SGHTA, CDR2 FQGNSA. V was clipped by 8 bases and J by 9 bases; unmatched bases: 10. The CDR3 has 15 residues. The CDR3 reads CASARTSGGQFEQFF. The CDR3 DNA sequence: TGTGCCAGCGCCCGGACTAGCGGGGGCCAATTTGAGCAGTTCTTC. Filled out from reference TRBV7-2 and TRBJ2-1, the complete variable domain reads GAGVSQSPSNKVTEKGKDVELRCDPISGHTALYWYRQSLGQGLEFLIYFQGNSAPDKSGLPSDRFSAERTGGSVSTLTIQRTQQEDSAVYLCASARTSGGQFEQFFGPGTRLTVL.

The rearrangement uses TRBV7-9 and TRBJ2-7; 9 nucleotides align to TRBD2. This CDR3 is 17 amino acids long. Germline loops: CDR1 SEHNR, CDR2 FQNEAQ (reference sequence). V was clipped by 0 bases and J by 8 bases; unmatched bases: 14. The DNA of the CDR3 is TGTGCCAGCAGCTTAGCGTGGGGACTAGCAATGCCTACGAAGCAGTACTTC. Its translation: CASSLAWGLAMPTKQYF.

The chain carries TRBV9 and TRBJ1-2, with 9 bases lining up with TRBD1. The V segment lost 3 bases and the J segment 5 bases; nucleotides outside the gene matches: 2. The CDR3 covers 13 residues. Germline values: CDR1 SGDLS, CDR2 YYNGEE. In nucleotides, the CDR3 is TGTGCCAGCAGCGCCGACAGGGGGTATGGCTACACCTTC. Its translation is CASSADRGYGYTF. The entire variable domain, with the rest obtained from reference TRBV9 and TRBJ1-2, is as follows: DSGVTQTPKHLITATGQRVTLRCSPRSGDLSVYWYQQSLDQGLQFLIQYYNGEERAKGNILERFSAQQFPDLHSELNLSSLELGDSALYFCASSADRGYGYTFGSGTRLTVV.

J is TRBJ2-2 and V is TRBV7-2, with D hard to call. The germline CDR1 and CDR2 sequences are SGHTA and FQGNSA. The CDR3 extends over 18 amino acids. V was cut by 0 bases and J by 0 bases, with 14 bases left in between. CDR3 DNA sequence: TGTGCCAGCAGCTTAGCCCTCGCGTCCAGCGCGAACACCGGGGAGCTGTTTTTT. Its protein is CASSLALASSANTGELFF.